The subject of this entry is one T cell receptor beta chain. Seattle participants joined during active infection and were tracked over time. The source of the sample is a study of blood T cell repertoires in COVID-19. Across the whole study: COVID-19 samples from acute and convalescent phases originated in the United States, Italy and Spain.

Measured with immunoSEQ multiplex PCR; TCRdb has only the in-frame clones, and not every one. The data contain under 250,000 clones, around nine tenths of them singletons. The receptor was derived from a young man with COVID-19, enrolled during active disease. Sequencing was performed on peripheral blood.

The CDR3 DNA is TGCGCCAGCAGCCAAGTGCAGTACTACGAGCAGTACTTC. Translated: CASSQVQYYEQYF. The chain joins TRBV4-1 to TRBJ2-7; D gene uncertain. The germline CDR1 and CDR2 sequences are MGHRA and YSYEKL. Trimming removed 1 base from V and 3 bases from J, with 7 bases in between. The CDR3 is 13 amino acids.